This TCR beta chain was recorded in a study of blood T cells in healthy people across ages. PCR was performed a second time for about 6 to 11 cycles using a sample-barcoded 5' primer and a J-beta primer mix. Carrying 12 random nucleotides, a template-switch adaptor labeled each individual cDNA molecule. MiXCR, applied by TCRdb to the 5' RACE reads, yields one record per CDR3 protein. The data contain about 1.4 million distinct CDR3 sequences, 55% to 75% of them seen just once; the ten biggest clones take up over 5%. Trimming cost V 2 bases and J 5 bases; bases outside gene matches: 3. The CDR3 consists of 17 residues. About this clonotype itself: The target antigen is unknown.

Regarding the study as a whole: Observed TCR beta diversity per million T cells went down as age went up. This fall followed a roughly linear course with age.

The J gene is TRBJ2-2, the V gene TRBV12-3 or TRBV12-4; TRBD2 matches at 15 bases. The sequence was obtained from a man between 18 and 35 years old in good health. Sample: blood. CDR3 nucleotide sequence: TGTGCCAGCAGTTTATGGACTAGCGGGAGGGAAACCGGGGAGCTGTTTTTT. Its protein product is CASSLWTSGRETGELFF.